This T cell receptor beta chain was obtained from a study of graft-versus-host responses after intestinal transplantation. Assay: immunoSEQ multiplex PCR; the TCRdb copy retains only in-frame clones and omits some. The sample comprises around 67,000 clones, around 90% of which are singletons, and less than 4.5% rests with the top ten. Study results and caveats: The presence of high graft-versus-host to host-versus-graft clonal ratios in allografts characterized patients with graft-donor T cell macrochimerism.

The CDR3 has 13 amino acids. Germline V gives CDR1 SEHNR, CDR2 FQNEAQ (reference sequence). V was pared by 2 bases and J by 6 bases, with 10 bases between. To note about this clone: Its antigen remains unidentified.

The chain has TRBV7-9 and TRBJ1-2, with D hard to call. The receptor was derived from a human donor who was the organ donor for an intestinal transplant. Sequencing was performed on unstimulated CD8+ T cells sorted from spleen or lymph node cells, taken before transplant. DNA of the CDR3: TGTGCCAGCAGCTTATGGTCGGGAGATGGCTACACCTTC. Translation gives CASSLWSGDGYTF.